Listed here are 15 T cell receptor beta chains from one sample, sequenced in a study of T cell clonotyping in hematopoietic cell transplantation. As to time point: recipient sample about 28 days before transplant, after cytoreduction. Measured with immunoSEQ multiplex PCR; TCRdb has only the in-frame clones, and not every one. The sample consists of some 45,000 clones, about four fifths of them appearing once. The sample here was peripheral blood mononuclear cells, taken before stem cell transplant. These receptors were taken from a man aged 55 to 70 with myelodysplastic syndrome. Some clones in this sample may be carry-over from other donors' samples.

The chain has TRBV6-1 and TRBJ1-5, with 7 positions matching TRBD1. The junction had 9 bases not matched to a gene; V was cut back by 3 bases and J by 7 bases. Germline V CDR1 and CDR2: MNHNS, SASEGT. The length of the CDR3 is 15 residues. The CDR3 nucleotides are TGTGCCAGCAGTGACGAACAGGGGTTTGGGCAGCCCCAGCATTTT. As protein: CASSDEQGFGQPQHF.

The chain joins TRBV4-1 to TRBJ2-1; D is unresolved. CDR3 length: 13 amino acids. V was shortened by 1 base and J by 7 bases, with 8 bases between the two germline ends. Germline V gene sequence: CDR1 MGHRA, CDR2 YSYEKL. CDR3 sequence reads: CASSQGVGNEQFF. The CDR3 DNA is TGCGCCAGCAGCCAAGGGGTAGGAAATGAGCAGTTCTTC.

V gene TRBV7-2 combines with J gene TRBJ2-5; 8 bases map to TRBD2. CDR1 and CDR2 (germline): SGHTA, FQGNSA. Losses at the gene ends were 5 bases for V and 3 bases for J; bases not matched to a gene: 5. CDR3 length equals 14 residues. The CDR3 coding sequence is TGTGCCAGCAGCAGGCGGGGGGCCAAAGAGACCCAGTACTTC. It translates to CASSRRGAKETQYF.

This chain links TRBV6-5 with TRBJ1-4, with D possibly matching TRBD1 (6 bases). Germline loops: CDR1 MNHEY, CDR2 SVGAGI. This CDR3 has 14 amino acids. The V end lost 4 bases, the J end lost 7 bases, and 13 bases lay between the germline ends. CDR3 sequence: CASSWGPWGEKLFF. The CDR3 bases are TGTGCCAGCAGTTGGGGGCCCTGGGGTGAAAAACTGTTTTTT.

This CDR3 reads CASSYSPGVTGELFF. The CDR3 nucleotides are TGTGCCAGCAGTTACTCGCCGGGGGTGACCGGGGAGCTGTTTTTT. The gene calls are TRBV6-5 and TRBJ2-2, with TRBD2 as a possible D gene (6 bases). The germline V gene has CDR1 MNHEY and CDR2 SVGAGI. The CDR3 runs to 15 residues. Deletions cut 0 bases from V and 5 bases from J, with 10 bases between.

This clone has only one observation. The genes are TRBV19 and TRBJ1-5; D remains ambiguous. There are 14 residues in the CDR3. Trimming took off 7 bases at V and 7 bases at J, with 17 bases between the two ends. Germline CDR1 LNHDA, CDR2 SQIVND (reference sequence). The DNA of the CDR3 is TGTGCCAGTACCCCCCCCCGGGTTGGGCAGCCCCAGCATTTT. It is translated as CASTPPRVGQPQHF.

This chain joins TRBV6-1 and TRBJ1-2; the D is unclear. The germline CDR1 and CDR2 sequences are MNHNS and SASEGT. The V end lost 1 base, the J end lost 0 bases, and 9 bases lay between the germline ends. The CDR3 runs to 15 residues. Here the CDR3 reads CASSEEDGPNYGYTF. CDR3 DNA: TGTGCCAGCAGTGAAGAGGACGGGCCTAACTATGGCTACACCTTC.

The chain employs TRBV5-1 and TRBJ1-2; 8 nucleotides agree with TRBD1. Per the germline V gene, CDR1 is SGHRS and CDR2 is YFSETQ. This CDR3 is built from 13 residues. V gave up 1 base and J gave up 8 bases; unmatched junction bases: 4. As DNA, the CDR3 is TGCGCCAGCAGCTTGCAGGGGGCTGAGGGCTACACCTTC. Translated, it gives CASSLQGAEGYTF. The complete variable domain, with remaining parts taken from reference TRBV5-1 and TRBJ1-2, reads KAGVTQTPRYLIKTRGQQVTLSCSPISGHRSVSWYQQTPGQGLQFLFEYFSETQRNKGNFPGRFSGRQFSNSRSEMNVSTLELGDSALYLCASSLQGAEGYTFGSGTRLTVV.

This clone appeared a single time. The junction departs from germline at one end; a sequencing error may be responsible. The rearrangement joins TRBV4-1 to TRBJ2-6; D may correspond to TRBD1 or TRBD2 (5 bases each). The germline gives CDR1 MGHRA, CDR2 YSYEKL. CDR3 length: 20 amino acids. Here the CDR3 reads CAGSQDRGSGIGSGANVLTF. CDR3 sequence (DNA): TGCGCCGGCAGCCAAGATAGAGGGTCAGGGATAGGCTCTGGGGCCAACGTCCTGACTTTC.

This clone appeared a single time. CDR3 amino acids: CATSRGVAGGLDNEQFF. CDR3 DNA sequence: TGTGCCACCAGCAGAGGGGTAGCGGGGGGGCTGGACAATGAGCAGTTCTTC. The V and J genes are TRBV15 and TRBJ2-1; TRBD2 agrees at 11 bases. The V gene end was trimmed by 1 base and the J gene end by 5 bases; junction bases not matched to a gene: 7. The CDR3 runs 17 residues. The V gene's germline CDR1 is LNHNV and CDR2 YYDKDF (reference sequence).

Only a few counts were recorded for this clone. This chain links TRBV19 with TRBJ2-2; no clear D. The CDR3 totals 14 residues. CDR1 LNHDA and CDR2 SQIVND come from the germline V gene (reference sequence). V lost 8 bases and J lost 6, with 16 bases in between. The CDR3 sequence: CASSMLPSPGELFF. CDR3 DNA: TGTGCCAGTTCTATGTTACCGAGCCCCGGGGAGCTGTTTTTT. The full variable domain, with the rest looked up from reference TRBV19 and TRBJ2-2, is DGGITQSPKYLFRKEGQNVTLSCEQNLNHDAMYWYRQDPGQGLRLIYYSQIVNDFQKGDIAEGYSVSREKKESFPLTVTSAQKNPTAFYLCASSMLPSPGELFFGEGSRLTVL.

The table lists this clone with a count of one. The chain joins TRBV2 to TRBJ2-7; a possible D gene is TRBD1 (5 bases). Trimming left V 5 bases short and J 6 bases short, with 11 bases between. The CDR3 consists of 12 residues. Germline V gene sequence: CDR1 SNHLY, CDR2 FYNNEI. The CDR3 protein is CASSQGIGEQYF. For the CDR3, the DNA is TGTGCCAGCAGTCAGGGAATCGGCGAGCAGTACTTC.

The chain has TRBV7-2 and TRBJ2-3, with D perhaps matching TRBD1 (6 bases). From germline, CDR1 is SGHTA and CDR2 FQGNSA. This CDR3 region has 16 residues. V shed 0 bases and J shed 4 bases, with 14 bases lying between them. The CDR3 nucleotides read TGTGCCAGCAGCTTAGCGCCAGGGGTTGGCGCAGATACGCAGTATTTT. Translation: CASSLAPGVGADTQYF.

This chain links TRBV30 with TRBJ1-2, with a possible D match to TRBD1 (5 bases). This CDR3 is 14 amino acids long. The V end was cut by 0 bases, the J end by 3 bases, with 11 bases between. Germline lookup yields CDR1 GTSNPN and CDR2 SVGIG (reference sequence). The CDR3 loop is CAWSVGGFHYGYTF. CDR3 nucleotides: TGTGCCTGGAGTGTCGGGGGATTTCACTATGGCTACACCTTC. Full variable domain (rest looked up from reference TRBV30 and TRBJ1-2): SQTIHQWPATLVQPVGSPLSLECTVEGTSNPNLYWYRQAAGRGLQLLFYSVGIGQISSEVPQNLSASRPQDRQFILSSKKLLLSDSGFYLCAWSVGGFHYGYTFGSGTRLTVV.

This chain connects TRBV6-6 to TRBJ2-3; D possibly corresponds to TRBD2 (6 bases). The germline V and J ends were trimmed by 1 base and 0 bases, with 8 bases remaining between them. Germline CDR1 reads MNHNY; CDR2 reads SVGAGI (reference sequence). The CDR3 is made up of 15 amino acids. The CDR3 reads CASSYWRASTDTQYF. CDR3 nucleotides: TGTGCCAGCAGTTACTGGAGGGCTAGCACAGATACGCAGTATTTT.